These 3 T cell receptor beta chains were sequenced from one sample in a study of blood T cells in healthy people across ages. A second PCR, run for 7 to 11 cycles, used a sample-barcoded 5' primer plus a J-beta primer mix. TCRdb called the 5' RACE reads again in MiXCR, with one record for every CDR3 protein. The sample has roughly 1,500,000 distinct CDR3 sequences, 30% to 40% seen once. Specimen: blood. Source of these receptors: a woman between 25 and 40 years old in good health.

The CDR3 loop reads CASSLLGVSSPLHF. The CDR3 DNA reads as TGTGCCAGCAGTTTGTTGGGGGTTAGTTCACCCCTCCACTTT. The V and J genes are TRBV12-3 or TRBV12-4 and TRBJ1-6; D may be TRBD1 (5 bases). This CDR3 contains 14 residues. V lost 3 bases and J lost 9, with 12 bases in between.

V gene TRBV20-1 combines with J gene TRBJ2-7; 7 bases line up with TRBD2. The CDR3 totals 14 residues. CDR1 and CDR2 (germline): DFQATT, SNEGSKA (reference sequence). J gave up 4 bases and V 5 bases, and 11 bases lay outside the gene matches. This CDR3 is CSAPGLGGGYEQYF. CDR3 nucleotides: TGCAGTGCTCCCGGCCTTGGCGGGGGATACGAGCAGTACTTC.

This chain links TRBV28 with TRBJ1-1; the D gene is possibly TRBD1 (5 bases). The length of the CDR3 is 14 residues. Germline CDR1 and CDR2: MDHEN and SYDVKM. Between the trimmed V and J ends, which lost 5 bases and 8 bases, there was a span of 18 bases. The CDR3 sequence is CASSPTWGFGEAFF. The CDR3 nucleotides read TGTGCCAGCAGTCCGACCTGGGGGTTCGGCGAAGCTTTCTTT. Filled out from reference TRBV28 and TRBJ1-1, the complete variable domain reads DVKVTQSSRYLVKRTGEKVFLECVQDMDHENMFWYRQDPGLGLRLIYFSYDVKMKEKGDIPEGYSVSREKKERFSLILESASTNQTSMYLCASSPTWGFGEAFFGQGTRLTVV.